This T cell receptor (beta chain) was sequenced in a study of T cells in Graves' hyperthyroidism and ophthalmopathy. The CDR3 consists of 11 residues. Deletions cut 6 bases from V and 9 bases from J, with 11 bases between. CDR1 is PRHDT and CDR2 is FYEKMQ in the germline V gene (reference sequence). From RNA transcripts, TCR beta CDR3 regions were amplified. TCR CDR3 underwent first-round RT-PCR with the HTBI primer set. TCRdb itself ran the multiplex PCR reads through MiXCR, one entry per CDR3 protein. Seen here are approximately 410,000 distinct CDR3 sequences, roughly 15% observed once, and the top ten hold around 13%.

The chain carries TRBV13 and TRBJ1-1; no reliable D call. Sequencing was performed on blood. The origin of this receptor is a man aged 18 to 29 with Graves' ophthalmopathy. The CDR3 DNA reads TGTGCCAGCAGAATCGGGTCCCAAGCTTTCTTT. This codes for CASRIGSQAFF.